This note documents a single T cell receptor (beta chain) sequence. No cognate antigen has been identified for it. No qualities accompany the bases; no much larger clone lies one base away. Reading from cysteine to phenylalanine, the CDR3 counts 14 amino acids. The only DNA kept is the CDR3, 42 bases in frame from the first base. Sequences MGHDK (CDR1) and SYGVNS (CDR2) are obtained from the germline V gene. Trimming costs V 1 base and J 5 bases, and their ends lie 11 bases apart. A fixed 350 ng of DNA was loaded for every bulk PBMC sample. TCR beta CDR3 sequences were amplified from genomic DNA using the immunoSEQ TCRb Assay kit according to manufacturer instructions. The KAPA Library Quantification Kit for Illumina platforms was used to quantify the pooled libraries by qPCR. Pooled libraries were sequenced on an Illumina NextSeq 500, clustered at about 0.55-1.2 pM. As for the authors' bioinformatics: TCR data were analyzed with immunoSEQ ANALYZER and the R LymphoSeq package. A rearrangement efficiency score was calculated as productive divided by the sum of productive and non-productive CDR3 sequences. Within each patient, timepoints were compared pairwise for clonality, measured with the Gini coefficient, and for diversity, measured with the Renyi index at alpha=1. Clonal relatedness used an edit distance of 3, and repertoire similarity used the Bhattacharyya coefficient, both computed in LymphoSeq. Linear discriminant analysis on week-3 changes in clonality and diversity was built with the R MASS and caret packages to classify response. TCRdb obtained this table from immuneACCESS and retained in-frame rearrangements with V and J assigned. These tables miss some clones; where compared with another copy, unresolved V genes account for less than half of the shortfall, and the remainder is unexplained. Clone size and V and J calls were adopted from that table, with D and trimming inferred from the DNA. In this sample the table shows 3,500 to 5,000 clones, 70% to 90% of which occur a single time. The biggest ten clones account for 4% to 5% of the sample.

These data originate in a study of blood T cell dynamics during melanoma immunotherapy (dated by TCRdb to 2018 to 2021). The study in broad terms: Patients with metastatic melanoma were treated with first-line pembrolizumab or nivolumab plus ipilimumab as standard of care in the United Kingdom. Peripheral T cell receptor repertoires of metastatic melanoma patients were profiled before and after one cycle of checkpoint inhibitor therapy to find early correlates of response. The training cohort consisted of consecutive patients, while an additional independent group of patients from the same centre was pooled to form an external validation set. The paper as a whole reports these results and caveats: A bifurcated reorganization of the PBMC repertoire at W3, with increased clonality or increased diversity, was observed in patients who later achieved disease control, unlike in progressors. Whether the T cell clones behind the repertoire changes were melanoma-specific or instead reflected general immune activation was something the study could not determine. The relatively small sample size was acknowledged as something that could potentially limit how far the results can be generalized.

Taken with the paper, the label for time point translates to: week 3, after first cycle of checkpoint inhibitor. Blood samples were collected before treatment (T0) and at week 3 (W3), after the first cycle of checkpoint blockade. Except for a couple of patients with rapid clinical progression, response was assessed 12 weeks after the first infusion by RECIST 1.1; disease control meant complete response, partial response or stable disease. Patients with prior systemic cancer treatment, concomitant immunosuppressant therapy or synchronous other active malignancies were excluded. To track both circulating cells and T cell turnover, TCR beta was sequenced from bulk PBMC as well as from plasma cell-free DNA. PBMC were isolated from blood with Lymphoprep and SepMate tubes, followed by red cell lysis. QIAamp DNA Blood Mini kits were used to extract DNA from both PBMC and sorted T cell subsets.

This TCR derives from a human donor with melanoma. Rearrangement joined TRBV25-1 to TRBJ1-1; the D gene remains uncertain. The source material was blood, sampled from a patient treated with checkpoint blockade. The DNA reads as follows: TGTGCCAGCAGTGAATGGGAGGGTGGGACTGAAGCTTTCTTT. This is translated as CASSEWEGGTEAFF.